This TCR beta chain came from a study of liver allograft versus peripheral blood T cells. Turning to the study itself: The authors compared T cell receptor repertoires in transplanted livers with those in the peripheral blood of recipients.

Study observations and caveats: Peripheral blood T cell receptor repertoires reportedly differed from those found within liver allografts.

Turning to this clonotype: Its antigen is still unknown.

From the reads, TCRdb called clonotypes with MiXCR, one entry per CDR3 protein. In the table there are about 15,000 distinct CDR3 sequences, approximately 22% of which are singletons. The receptor was derived from a human patient who had a liver transplant. Certain T cells may be donor cells from the graft.

The CDR3 reads CASSYSGGAKNIQYF. CDR3 bases: TGTGCCAGCAGTTACTCAGGCGGAGCCAAAAACATTCAGTACTTC. The chain has TRBV6-5 and TRBJ2-4; D not certain. Deletions cut 0 bases from V and 0 bases from J, with 6 bases between. There are 15 residues in the CDR3. Germline CDR1 and CDR2: MNHEY and SVGAGI.